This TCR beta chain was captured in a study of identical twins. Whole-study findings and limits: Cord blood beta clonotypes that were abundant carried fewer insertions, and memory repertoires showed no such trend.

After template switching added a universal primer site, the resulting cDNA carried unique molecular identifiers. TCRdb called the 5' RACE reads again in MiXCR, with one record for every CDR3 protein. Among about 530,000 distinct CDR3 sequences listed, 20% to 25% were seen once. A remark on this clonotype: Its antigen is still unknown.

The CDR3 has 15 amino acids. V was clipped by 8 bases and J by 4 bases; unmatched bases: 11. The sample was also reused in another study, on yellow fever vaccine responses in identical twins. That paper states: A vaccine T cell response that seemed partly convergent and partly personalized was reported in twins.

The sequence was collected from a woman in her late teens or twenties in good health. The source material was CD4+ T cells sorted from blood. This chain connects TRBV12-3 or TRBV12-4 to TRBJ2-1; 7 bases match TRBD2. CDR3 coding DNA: TGTGCCAGCTCGATTAATAGCGGGTTTTACAATGAGCAGTTCTTC. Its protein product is CASSINSGFYNEQFF.